One sample yielded the 9 T cell receptor beta chains listed below, sequenced in a study of beta chain features in type 1 diabetes. The study reverse transcribed the entire isolated RNA, so it sequenced expressed TCRB transcripts. Clones were sequenced by immunoSEQ multiplex PCR, and TCRdb holds only the in-frame ones, with some missing. The sample carries 500,000 to 850,000 clones, 11% to 15% recorded once. Overall study results and limits: All four CD4+ subsets of Type 1 diabetes patients contained TCRB CDR3s that were moderately but significantly shorter.

Their antigens are not known. The sequenced material came from naive CD4+ T cells from blood. The source of these receptors is a man between 18 and 35 years old with type 1 diabetes.

The V gene is TRBV4-2, the J gene TRBJ1-5; tentative D call: TRBD1 (5 bases). V gave up 1 base and J gave up 1 base, with 8 bases separating them. The CDR3 totals 15 residues. Per germline, CDR1 LGHNA and CDR2 YNFKEQ. The CDR3: CASSQVGQSNQPQHF. Here the CDR3 DNA reads TGTGCCAGCAGCCAAGTGGGGCAGAGCAATCAGCCCCAGCATTTT.

The CDR3, as DNA: TGTGCCAGCAGCTTGGGACAGCGACTAAACTATGGCTACACCTTC. Its protein is CASSLGQRLNYGYTF. The rearrangement links TRBV5-6 to TRBJ1-2; D is perhaps TRBD1 (5 bases). The CDR3 is 15 amino acids. V was cut by 0 bases and J by 2 bases, with 11 bases left in between. The germline CDR1 and CDR2 sequences are SGHDT and YYEEEE.

This clone was observed a handful of times. J is TRBJ1-1 and V is TRBV2; no reliable D call. V was clipped by 8 bases and J by 0 bases, with 10 bases between them. CDR1 is SNHLY, CDR2 FYNNEI, per germline. The CDR3 has 13 residues. CDR3 region: CASSGEMNTEAFF. CDR3 DNA: TGTGCCAGCTCCGGGGAAATGAACACTGAAGCTTTCTTT.

The chain combines TRBV7-2 with TRBJ1-2; no definite D call. Trimming took off 2 bases at V and 3 bases at J, with 13 bases between the two ends. Germline CDR1 and CDR2: SGHTA and FQGNSA. This CDR3 contains 15 residues. CDR3 sequence reads: CASSLLGNLDYGYTF. The CDR3 DNA sequence: TGTGCCAGCAGCTTATTGGGAAATCTTGACTATGGCTACACCTTC.

This clone was observed a few times. The chain recombines TRBV9 with TRBJ2-7, with TRBD2 matching over 8 bases. The V segment lost 1 base and the J segment 3 bases; nucleotides outside the gene matches: 3. Germline V CDR1 and CDR2: SGDLS, YYNGEE. The CDR3 runs to 14 residues. The CDR3 nucleotides read TGTGCCAGCAGCGTAACTAGCGGATTCTACGAGCAGTACTTC. Amino acids: CASSVTSGFYEQYF.

The genes are TRBV6-5 and TRBJ2-7; D is unclear. Trimming stripped 6 bases from V and 4 bases from J, with 19 bases between. The CDR3 runs 15 residues. The V gene's germline CDR1 is MNHEY and CDR2 SVGAGI. The CDR3, as DNA: TGTGCCAGCAGACCCGGCCCGACCCTTTTTTACGAGCAGTACTTC. Translation gives CASRPGPTLFYEQYF.

This chain links TRBV15 with TRBJ2-1, with 7 bases fitting TRBD2. CDR3 length equals 14 residues. Germline V gene data show CDR1 as LNHNV and CDR2 as YYDKDF (reference sequence). V gave up 1 base and J gave up 9 bases; unmatched junction bases: 6. Here the CDR3 reads CATSRASGVVEQFF. DNA of the CDR3: TGTGCCACCAGCAGAGCCAGCGGGGTGGTTGAGCAGTTCTTC.

This clone was detected a few times. J is TRBJ1-1 and V is TRBV7-9; tentative D call: TRBD1 (5 bases). Germline loops: CDR1 SEHNR, CDR2 FQNEAQ (reference sequence). Trimming took 5 bases from V and 3 from J, leaving 13 bases between them. The CDR3 length is 14 residues. The CDR3 loop reads CASSPWGSDTEAFF. The CDR3 coding sequence is TGTGCCAGCAGCCCGTGGGGCTCGGACACTGAAGCTTTCTTT. Looking up the rest from reference TRBV7-9 and TRBJ1-1 gives the full variable domain: DTGVSQNPRHKITKRGQNVTFRCDPISEHNRLYWYRQTLGQGPEFLTYFQNEAQLEKSRLLSDRFSAERPKGSFSTLEIQRTEQGDSAMYLCASSPWGSDTEAFFGQGTRLTVV.

This CDR3 reads CASSETGFGSEQFF. The CDR3 DNA reads TGTGCCAGCAGTGAAACAGGGTTCGGCAGTGAGCAGTTCTTC. The chain recombines TRBV6-1 with TRBJ2-1, with D possibly matching TRBD1 (6 bases). Germline values: CDR1 MNHNS, CDR2 SASEGT. This CDR3 has 14 residues. The V end was cut by 2 bases, the J end by 9 bases, with 14 bases between.